The clone carrying this T cell receptor (beta chain) has only one observation. Time point reported: after dendritic cell vaccination, including at tumor progression/relapse. TCRdb keeps only in-frame clones here, not all; method: immunoSEQ multiplex PCR. The sample includes over 80,000 clones, over 75% of them seen just once. V lost 1 base to trimming and J lost 5 bases; unmatched junction nucleotides: 3. This CDR3 is 14 amino acids long. Germline loops: CDR1 SGHKS, CDR2 YYEKEE (reference sequence). The data stem from a study of glioma-infiltrating T cells after dendritic cell vaccination. The input for sequencing was blood, taken after dendritic cell vaccination. This chain links TRBV5-5 with TRBJ1-5; 7 bases are shared with TRBD1. This sequence originates from a human donor with glioblastoma. CDR3 DNA: TGTGCCAGCAGCTTGAGACAGGGTTATCAGCCCCAGCATTTT. Residues: CASSLRQGYQPQHF.